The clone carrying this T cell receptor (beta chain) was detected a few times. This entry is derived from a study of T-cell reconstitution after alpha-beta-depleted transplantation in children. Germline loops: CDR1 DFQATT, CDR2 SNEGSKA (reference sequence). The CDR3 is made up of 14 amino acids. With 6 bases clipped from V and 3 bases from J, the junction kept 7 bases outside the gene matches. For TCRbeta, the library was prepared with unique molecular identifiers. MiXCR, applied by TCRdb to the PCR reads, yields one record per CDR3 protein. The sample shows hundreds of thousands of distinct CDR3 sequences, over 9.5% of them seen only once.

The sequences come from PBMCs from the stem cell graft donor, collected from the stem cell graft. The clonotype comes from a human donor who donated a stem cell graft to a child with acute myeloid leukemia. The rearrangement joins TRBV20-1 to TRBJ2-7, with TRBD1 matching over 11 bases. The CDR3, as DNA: TGCAGTGCGACAGGGACAGGGGGATTCTACGAGCAGTACTTC. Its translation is CSATGTGGFYEQYF.